This TCR beta chain was identified in a study of cytomegalovirus exposure and HLA in healthy donors. General study results and limits: In a later analysis, common viral pathogens appeared linked to several of the most significant clusters.

About this clone: The antigen is not known.

60 Vbeta and 13 Jbeta primers were used in PCR. Generated by immunoSEQ multiplex PCR, the TCRdb table keeps only in-frame clones and is missing some. The profile shows roughly 100,000 clones, 78% of them singletons. V gave up 6 bases and J gave up 2 bases, with 10 bases separating them. The CDR3 is 13 amino acids. Germline values: CDR1 MDHEN, CDR2 SYDVKM. This clonotype was sampled from a man under 40 in good health and CMV-seronegative. The chain recombines TRBV28 with TRBJ1-1; D is uncertain. The sequenced material came from PBMCs. The CDR3 coding sequence is TGTGCCAGCAGCCCGGTTTCAAACACTGAAGCTTTCTTT. Its translation: CASSPVSNTEAFF.